The 26 T cell receptor beta chains below all came from one sample that was sequenced in a study of T cells in tuberculosis. Sequenced by immunoSEQ multiplex PCR; TCRdb stores in-frame clones only, minus some. The repertoire holds about 59,000 clones, with around 81% as singletons. Cells were sorted from thawed PBMC rested overnight and stained with GMM-loaded CD1B tetramer, viability dye and anti-CD3. CD1B tetramers were loaded with Rhodococcus equi-derived C32 glucose monomycolate. The sequenced sample was CD1b-GMM tetramer-negative cells sorted from PBMCs. These receptors all stem from an adult woman with latent tuberculosis.

The V gene is TRBV7-2, the J gene TRBJ2-1; 7 nucleotides align to TRBD1. Losses at the gene ends were 0 bases for V and 3 bases for J; bases not matched to a gene: 8. The CDR3 is 17 amino acids. From germline, CDR1 is SGHTA and CDR2 FQGNSA. CDR3 in DNA: TGTGCCAGCAGCTTAGCGCCTGACAGGGTCGTCTACAATGAGCAGTTCTTC. Its translation is CASSLAPDRVVYNEQFF.

The genes are TRBV7-2 and TRBJ1-1, with D possibly matching TRBD1 (6 bases). Germline CDR1 and CDR2: SGHTA and FQGNSA. The CDR3 has 15 amino acids. Deletions cut 2 bases from V and 2 bases from J, with 12 bases between. The CDR3 here is CASSLSTGYNTEAFF. DNA for the CDR3: TGTGCCAGCAGCTTATCTACAGGGTATAACACTGAAGCTTTCTTT.

The V call is TRBV9, the J call TRBJ2-1; TRBD1 matches at 7 bases. Looked up from germline, CDR1 is SGDLS and CDR2 is YYNGEE. With V trimmed by 1 base and J by 4 bases, 5 bases remained unmatched. This CDR3 comprises 15 residues. The CDR3 nucleotides read TGTGCCAGCAGCGTAAGAGGGACAGTGTACAATGAGCAGTTCTTC. Protein product: CASSVRGTVYNEQFF.

The rearrangement links TRBV27 to TRBJ2-7, with D possibly being TRBD1 (8 bases). Germline CDR1 and CDR2: MNHEY and SMNVEV (reference sequence). V was shortened by 6 bases and J by 3 bases, with 18 bases between the two germline ends. CDR3 length: 15 residues. The CDR3 here is CASRGGTGFYYEQYF. For the CDR3, the DNA is TGTGCCAGCAGGGGGGGGACAGGATTTTACTACGAGCAGTACTTC.

This chain joins TRBV9 and TRBJ2-3; the match to TRBD2 covers 8 bases. Trimming cost V 3 bases and J 6 bases; bases outside gene matches: 18. From germline, CDR1 is SGDLS and CDR2 YYNGEE. CDR3 length equals 18 residues. The CDR3 sequence: CASSGAAGTRSGADTQYF. CDR3 nucleotide sequence: TGTGCCAGCAGCGGAGCCGCCGGGACTAGATCCGGAGCGGATACGCAGTATTTT.

This rearrangement joins TRBV7-7 to TRBJ2-3; 7 bases are shared with TRBD1. The CDR3 consists of 14 residues. CDR1 is SSHAT, CDR2 FNYEAQ, per germline (reference sequence). V lost 1 base and J lost 7; bases outside the gene matches: 5. The CDR3 sequence: CASSLGGGRNTQYF. CDR3 coding DNA: TGTGCCAGCAGCTTAGGAGGGGGCCGGAATACGCAGTATTTT.

The rearrangement uses TRBV19 and TRBJ2-3, with 9 bases fitting TRBD1. J was trimmed by 2 bases and V by 6 bases; bases with no gene match: 9. Germline V lookup: CDR1 LNHDA, CDR2 SQIVND (reference sequence). The CDR3 runs 16 residues. CDR3 loop: CASSLSTGGFTDTQYF. CDR3 coding DNA: TGTGCCAGTAGCTTATCAACAGGGGGCTTCACAGATACGCAGTATTTT.

This clone was recorded only once. The V gene is TRBV19, the J gene TRBJ1-1, with D possibly being TRBD1 (6 bases). The germline gives CDR1 LNHDA, CDR2 SQIVND (reference sequence). CDR3 length: 16 amino acids. The germline V and J ends were trimmed by 1 base and 3 bases, with 15 bases remaining between them. Here the CDR3 DNA reads TGTGCCAGTAGTATAGGTACAGGGTGGAGAGACACTGAAGCTTTCTTT. Translated, it gives CASSIGTGWRDTEAFF.

The gene calls are TRBV2 and TRBJ1-5, with D possibly being TRBD1 (5 bases). V was cut by 3 bases and J by 0 bases, with 12 bases left in between. This CDR3 spans 16 amino acids. In germline, CDR1 is SNHLY, CDR2 FYNNEI. CDR3 sequence: CASSDRQSVSNQPQHF. In DNA form, the CDR3 reads TGTGCCAGCAGTGATAGACAGTCCGTTAGCAATCAGCCCCAGCATTTT.

The rearrangement links TRBV2 to TRBJ1-1; TRBD1 matches 9 bases. The CDR3 is 15 amino acids. V was pared by 6 bases and J by 1 base, with 6 bases of the junction left unmatched. Germline lookup yields CDR1 SNHLY and CDR2 FYNNEI. CDR3 bases: TGTGCCAGCAGACGACAGGGACAGGGGAACACTGAAGCTTTCTTT. It encodes CASRRQGQGNTEAFF.

The chain combines TRBV29-1 with TRBJ1-2; perhaps TRBD1 as D (6 bases). Trimming removed 2 bases at V and 5 bases at J, with 12 bases between. Germline V gene sequence: CDR1 SQVTM, CDR2 ANQGSEA. The CDR3 is 13 residues long. CDR3 sequence: CSVERGSGYGYTF. Here the CDR3 DNA reads TGCAGCGTTGAAAGGGGGTCGGGATATGGCTACACCTTC.

The rearrangement joins TRBV27 to TRBJ2-1; TRBD1 might be the D (5 bases). CDR3 size: 17 residues. V was clipped by 2 bases and J by 0 bases, with 14 bases between them. Germline V lookup: CDR1 MNHEY, CDR2 SMNVEV (reference sequence). The CDR3 coding sequence is TGTGCCAGCAGTTTACTCGGTGGGGCCAGCTCCTACAATGAGCAGTTCTTC. Residues: CASSLLGGASSYNEQFF.

This clone was detected a few times. The chain uses TRBV28 and TRBJ1-3, with D unresolved. V was pared by 4 bases and J by 0 bases, with 10 bases between. CDR3 size: 15 residues. Germline V gene data show CDR1 as MDHEN and CDR2 as SYDVKM. CDR3: CASSSSPSSGNTIYF. In DNA, the CDR3 is TGTGCCAGCAGTTCCAGTCCCAGCTCTGGAAACACCATATATTTT.

The chain joins TRBV28 to TRBJ1-1, with TRBD1 matching over 8 bases. J was trimmed by 3 bases and V by 4 bases; bases with no gene match: 7. The CDR3 spans 15 residues. In germline, CDR1 is MDHEN, CDR2 SYDVKM. The CDR3: CASSSAGGADTEAFF. CDR3 coding DNA: TGTGCCAGCAGTTCGGCAGGGGGCGCGGACACTGAAGCTTTCTTT. Variable domain in full (rest from reference TRBV28 and TRBJ1-1): DVKVTQSSRYLVKRTGEKVFLECVQDMDHENMFWYRQDPGLGLRLIYFSYDVKMKEKGDIPEGYSVSREKKERFSLILESASTNQTSMYLCASSSAGGADTEAFFGQGTRLTVV.

The J gene is TRBJ1-6, the V gene TRBV2; D is undetermined. Trimming took off 3 bases at V and 7 bases at J, with 13 bases between the two ends. Germline V gives CDR1 SNHLY, CDR2 FYNNEI. This CDR3 comprises 15 residues. CDR3: CASSEYGLLNSPLHF. CDR3 sequence (DNA): TGTGCCAGCAGTGAGTACGGACTATTGAATTCACCCCTCCACTTT.

This clone was counted a single time. The CDR3 DNA follows: TGTGCCAGCAGCTTGGAACTAGCGGGAGGGCCGAAGCAGTTCTTC. Translating it yields CASSLELAGGPKQFF. The rearrangement uses TRBV5-8 and TRBJ2-1, with 13 bases fitting TRBD2. V dropped 0 bases and J dropped 11; count of bases not matched to a gene: 5. Per germline, CDR1 SGHTS and CDR2 YDEGEE. The CDR3 is 15 residues long.

The rearrangement uses TRBV7-8 and TRBJ2-1; D remains unclear. The CDR3 consists of 13 residues. V was trimmed by 6 bases and J by 5 bases, leaving 11 bases between them. Germline CDR1 is SGHVS and CDR2 is FQNEAQ. This CDR3 is CASRSAIHNEQFF. DNA for the CDR3: TGTGCCAGCAGATCCGCGATACACAATGAGCAGTTCTTC.

This clone appeared a single time. The chain joins TRBV19 to TRBJ2-3, with 7 bases identical to TRBD2. V shed 6 bases, J shed 4 bases, and the junction held 13 bases outside the gene matches. The CDR3 is made up of 16 amino acids. The V gene's germline CDR1 is LNHDA and CDR2 SQIVND (reference sequence). The CDR3: CASSLGTIGLPDTQYF. In DNA form, the CDR3 reads TGTGCCAGTAGCCTGGGGACTATCGGCTTGCCAGATACGCAGTATTTT.

V gene TRBV6-5 combines with J gene TRBJ1-2; 7 positions agree with TRBD1. The V segment lost 5 bases and the J segment 4 bases; nucleotides outside the gene matches: 4. The CDR3 loop spans 13 amino acids. Germline assignment: CDR1 MNHEY and CDR2 SVGAGI. The CDR3 spells CASSTGQIYGYTF. The CDR3 DNA is TGTGCCAGCAGTACGGGACAGATCTATGGCTACACCTTC.

This clone has only a few counts. The chain employs TRBV28 and TRBJ2-1, with 10 bases fitting TRBD2. Germline-derived CDR1 and CDR2 are MDHEN and SYDVKM. This CDR3 contains 15 residues. Trimming at V came to 6 bases and at J to 4 bases, leaving 6 bases not matched to a gene. The CDR3 DNA is TGTGCCAGCAGCATAGCGGGAGGCCAATACAATGAGCAGTTCTTC. This gives the protein CASSIAGGQYNEQFF.

The J gene is TRBJ2-1, the V gene TRBV7-8; TRBD1 agrees at 9 bases. CDR3 size: 13 residues. The V and J ends lost 5 bases and 15 bases, in that order; junction bases with no gene match: 11. From germline, CDR1 is SGHVS and CDR2 FQNEAQ. CDR3 in amino acids: CASSETRTGEGFF. The CDR3 DNA follows: TGTGCCAGCAGCGAGACCCGGACAGGGGAGGGGTTCTTC.

The chain carries TRBV7-2 and TRBJ2-1, with a weak D call TRBD1 (5 bases). Germline V gene lookup returns CDR1 SGHTA and CDR2 FQGNSA. The CDR3 totals 13 residues. The V and J ends lost 4 bases and 6 bases respectively, with 10 bases between them. The DNA of the CDR3 is TGTGCCAGCAGCTCCGCAAGGGGCAATGAGCAGTTCTTC. Its protein product is CASSSARGNEQFF.

Points on this clone: The junction shows a germline mismatch at one end, possibly a read error. This sequence joins TRBV10-3 and TRBJ1-5, with TRBD1 identical over 7 bases. Germline V CDR1 and CDR2: ENHRY, SYGVKD. This CDR3 is built from 15 residues. The CDR3 DNA reads as TGTGCCATCAGTGAGTCCGGAGGGGGCAAGCAGCCCCAGCATTTT. This gives the protein CAISESGGGKQPQHF.

This clone was detected only once. V usage is TRBV29-1 and J usage is TRBJ2-1, with D uncertain. Germline V gene lookup returns CDR1 SQVTM and CDR2 ANQGSEA. V was cut by 7 bases and J by 0 bases, with 10 bases left in between. The CDR3 totals 13 residues. The CDR3 loop is CSAHHFSYNEQFF. As DNA, the CDR3 is TGCAGCGCACACCATTTCTCCTACAATGAGCAGTTCTTC.

The J gene is TRBJ2-1, the V gene TRBV7-2; 9 bases line up with TRBD2. CDR3 size: 14 residues. With V trimmed by 11 bases and J by 8 bases, 13 bases remained unmatched. The germline V gene encodes CDR1 SGHTA and CDR2 FQGNSA. CDR3 sequence reads: CAGGSGGSLDEQFF. Here the CDR3 DNA reads TGTGCCGGAGGCAGCGGGGGGTCTCTGGATGAGCAGTTCTTC.

The V call is TRBV28, the J call TRBJ2-1, with TRBD2 matching 14 bases. The CDR3 has 17 amino acids. Trimming removed 4 bases from V and 2 bases from J; junction bases left unmatched: 4. Germline loops: CDR1 MDHEN, CDR2 SYDVKM. This CDR3 is CASSSGLAGGTYNEQFF. CDR3 DNA: TGTGCCAGCAGTTCCGGACTAGCGGGAGGAACCTACAATGAGCAGTTCTTC.